This T cell receptor (beta chain) was recovered during a study of blood T cell repertoires in COVID-19. About the research overall: Donors in the United States, Italy and Spain gave samples during acute or convalescent COVID-19. T cells, B-cell-depleted T cells, or PBMCs supplied cDNA or gDNA.

In germline, CDR1 is LNHDA, CDR2 SQIVND (reference sequence). There are 14 residues in the CDR3. V lost 3 bases and J lost 2, with 9 bases in between. Per the original methods: It was from reference gene primer amplification that nucleated cell counts were estimated. The table came from immunoSEQ multiplex PCR; TCRdb's copy has only in-frame clones and leaves some out. V, J and clone size reflect that table, while D and trimming were determined from the DNA. Seen here are approximately 220,000 clones, 65% to 85% observed once, and the top ten hold approximately 8.7%. Sequenced material: peripheral blood. V usage is TRBV19 and J usage is TRBJ2-3; D call uncertain. The sequence was collected from a woman of 80 years or more with acute or convalescent COVID-19. CDR3 loop: CASSIQAFTDTQYF. The CDR3 nucleotides are TGTGCCAGTAGTATCCAGGCTTTCACAGATACGCAGTATTTT.